These T cell receptor beta chains were read from a single sample in a study of blood T cell repertoires in COVID-19. TCRdb's copy holds only in-frame clones and misses some; the assay was immunoSEQ multiplex PCR. Of some 260,000 clones listed, about 68% are singletons. Sequenced sample: peripheral blood. The source of these receptors is a woman aged 80 or over with acute or convalescent COVID-19. Each CDR3 is given with its conserved first and last residue. The order of the fields is J gene, V gene, D gene, clone size, CDR3 DNA, CDR3 protein. D genes are given only for firm matches. Size is stated for part of the rows, as once, few or many counts, or as a class when the clone is expanded.

TRBJ1-1,TRBV5-1,TRBD1,-,TGCGCCAGCAGTCGCGACTTCCCGGGACAGGGCCTGAACACTGAAGCTTTCTTT,CASSRDFPGQGLNTEAFF
TRBJ1-6,TRBV6-2/TRBV6-3,TRBD1,-,TGTGCCAGCAGTTACCCCTCGGACAGGCAAAGCTCCTATAATTCACCCCTCCACTTT,CASSYPSDRQSSYNSPLHF
TRBJ1-5,TRBV5-1,-,-,TGCGCCAGCAGCTTGTGGTCAGATCAGCCCCAGCATTTT,CASSLWSDQPQHF
TRBJ1-1,TRBV5-1,-,few,TGCGCCAGCCACTGGGCTTGGGACACTGAAGCTTTCTTT,CASHWAWDTEAFF
TRBJ2-5,TRBV3-1/TRBV3-2,TRBD1,-,TGTGCCAGCAGCCATACAGGGGCCCAAGAGACCCAGTACTTC,CASSHTGAQETQYF
TRBJ1-1,TRBV13,TRBD1,few,TGTGCCAGCAGCTTCGACAGGGGGGTGAAAGCTTTCTTT,CASSFDRGVKAFF
TRBJ2-1,TRBV5-1,TRBD2,-,TGCGCCAGCAGCTTGGCCGCTAGCGGGGGGGCTAACTACAATGAGCAGTTCTTC,CASSLAASGGANYNEQFF
TRBJ2-1,TRBV4-1,TRBD2,-,TGCGCCAGCAGAAGGGCTAGCGGAGGAAGGACCTACAATGAGCAGTTCTTC,CASRRASGGRTYNEQFF
TRBJ1-2,TRBV5-6,TRBD1,-,TGTGCCAGCAGCAGGGGACAGCCTCTTGGCTACACCTTC,CASSRGQPLGYTF
TRBJ1-3,TRBV6-5,-,once,TGTGCCAGCAGTTACTCGCCACAGGGCTCTGGAAACACCATATATTTT,CASSYSPQGSGNTIYF
TRBJ1-1,TRBV21-1,-,-,TGTGCCAGGTCCGGACACATGAACACTGAAGCTTTCTTT,CARSGHMNTEAFF
TRBJ1-2,TRBV10-3,-,-,TGTGCCATCAGTGAAATAGGGGTTGGCTACACCTTC,CAISEIGVGYTF
TRBJ1-5,TRBV3-1/TRBV3-2,-,-,TGTGCCAGCAGCCAGGGGGGGCGCGGGTTTCAGCCCCAGCATTTT,CASSQGGRGFQPQHF
TRBJ2-7,TRBV18,-,-,TGTGCCAGCTCCAGGTCGCTCGCATCCTACGAGCAGTACTTC,CASSRSLASYEQYF
TRBJ2-5,TRBV6-6,-,-,TGTGCCAGCAGTTCCGAAGCGCGGGCTCAAGAGACCCAGTACTTC,CASSSEARAQETQYF
TRBJ2-7,TRBV30,TRBD1,-,TGTGCCTGGCTTGACAGGGGACCCTACGAGCAGTACTTC,CAWLDRGPYEQYF
TRBJ2-4,TRBV19,-,-,TGTGCCAGTAGCCCGAGGGTCGGTACCAGCGGAAGGCTAGCCAAAAACATTCAGTACTTC,CASSPRVGTSGRLAKNIQYF
TRBJ1-3,TRBV2,TRBD1,-,TGTGCCAGCAGTCCAGGGGGAAGAAACACCATATATTTT,CASSPGGRNTIYF
TRBJ2-3,TRBV4-1,-,-,TGCGCCAGCAGCCAAGTTGTGGGGGCGTTAGCAGATACGCAGTATTTT,CASSQVVGALADTQYF
TRBJ2-6,TRBV29-1,-,once,TGCAGCGTTGCCCTCCAGGGCTCTGGGGCCAACGTCCTGACTTTC,CSVALQGSGANVLTF
TRBJ2-2,TRBV5-1,TRBD2,-,TGCGCCAGCAGCTTGCCCGGGACTAGCTCGACCGGGGAGCTGTTTTTT,CASSLPGTSSTGELFF
TRBJ2-3,TRBV2,-,-,TGTGCCAGCAGTCTCAGCCGAGGAGTCCCAGATACGCAGTATTTT,CASSLSRGVPDTQYF
TRBJ1-1,TRBV3-1/TRBV3-2,-,few,TGTGCCAGCAGCCAAGCCGGCCCAGGGGAAGCTTTCTTT,CASSQAGPGEAFF
TRBJ1-5,TRBV5-5,-,-,TGTGCCAGCAGCTTGGTGGCAGTTAATCAGCCCCAGCATTTT,CASSLVAVNQPQHF
TRBJ2-1,TRBV5-4,TRBD2,-,TGTGCCATCCGTCTGGGGCTAGCGGGGGGACAAATGGGCGAGCAGTTCTTC,CAIRLGLAGGQMGEQFF
TRBJ2-2,TRBV2,TRBD2,once,TGTGCCAAGGGAAGGGGACTAGAAGCCGGGGAGCTGTTTTTT,CAKGRGLEAGELFF
TRBJ2-2,TRBV2,-,-,TGTGCCAGCAGTGAAAACAGGCTAGGCGGGGAGCTGTTTTTT,CASSENRLGGELFF
TRBJ2-1,TRBV29-1,TRBD2,-,TGCAGCGTTGAAAGGGGACTAGCAGGAGGTGAGCAGTTCTTC,CSVERGLAGGEQFF
TRBJ1-2,TRBV15,-,-,TGTGCCACCAGCAGAGAGGGCAGGGTGGAAGGCTACACCTTC,CATSREGRVEGYTF
TRBJ2-5,TRBV29-1,-,-,TGCAGCGTTGTGGGCAAACAGGGCATCAGGCTCCAAGAGACCCAGTACTTC,CSVVGKQGIRLQETQYF
TRBJ1-3,TRBV5-1,-,-,TGCGCCAGCAGCCCGTTACAGGGCTCTGGAAACACCATATATTTT,CASSPLQGSGNTIYF
TRBJ1-5,TRBV12-5,TRBD1,-,TGTGCTAGTGGTTTGTCGACAGGGTACAGTCAGCCCCAGCATTTT,CASGLSTGYSQPQHF
TRBJ1-2,TRBV27,TRBD1,-,TGTGCCAGCCGGGGACGGGACAGGGGAGGTTCTGGCTACACCTTC,CASRGRDRGGSGYTF
TRBJ2-1,TRBV6-5,TRBD2,few,TGTGCCAGCAGAAGGACTAGCGGGGGCTACAATGAGCAGTTCTTC,CASRRTSGGYNEQFF
TRBJ2-5,TRBV6-1,-,-,TGTGCCAGCAGTGAACCGGGCGGGGGCGGAAAAGAGACCCAGTACTTC,CASSEPGGGGKETQYF
TRBJ2-7,TRBV18,TRBD2,-,TGTGCCAGCTCACCCTCAAGCGGGGTAGACTACGAGCAGTACTTC,CASSPSSGVDYEQYF
TRBJ1-2,TRBV7-2,-,-,TGTGCCAGCCGTTTCCAGGGTTCTAACTATGGCTACACCTTC,CASRFQGSNYGYTF
TRBJ2-7,TRBV7-9,TRBD2,-,TGTGCCAGCAGCTTAGGTGTCGGGGGGGCCGGAAGGGAGCAGTACTTC,CASSLGVGGAGREQYF
TRBJ1-3,TRBV6-5,-,-,TGTGCCAGCAGCCCCGGACTATTAGCTGGAAACACCATATATTTT,CASSPGLLAGNTIYF
TRBJ2-1,TRBV7-9,-,-,TGTGCCAGCAGCTTAGACAGCAATGAGCAGTTCTTC,CASSLDSNEQFF
TRBJ1-5,TRBV2,TRBD1,-,TGTGCCAGCAGCTATGGACAGGGTGGAAGGCCCCAGCATTTT,CASSYGQGGRPQHF
TRBJ2-2,TRBV7-2,TRBD2,-,TGTGCCAGCAGGATCCCTTCTAGCGGGGGGACCGGGGAGCTGTTTTTT,CASRIPSSGGTGELFF
TRBJ1-2,TRBV11-2,-,-,TGTGCCAGCAGCCCGGGGTGGGCAAATTATGGCTACACCTTC,CASSPGWANYGYTF
TRBJ1-6,TRBV10-1,-,-,TGCGCCAGCAGTGAGTCGCCCAGGGGAGATTCACCCCTCCACTTT,CASSESPRGDSPLHF
TRBJ1-2,TRBV4-1,TRBD1,few,TGCGCCAGCAGCCAACCGGGACAGGGGGACTATGGCTACACCTTC,CASSQPGQGDYGYTF
TRBJ2-2,TRBV5-1,TRBD1,-,TGCGCCAGCAGCCGGACAGGGTCGACCGGGGAGCTGTTTTTT,CASSRTGSTGELFF
TRBJ2-1,TRBV4-1,TRBD2,once,TGCGCCAGCAGCCCGGGACTAGCGGAGAGTTACAATGAGCAGTTCTTC,CASSPGLAESYNEQFF
TRBJ1-2,TRBV5-1,-,-,TGCGCCAGCAGCCCTACTACAGGGTCTAACTATGGCTACACCTTC,CASSPTTGSNYGYTF
TRBJ1-3,TRBV7-8,TRBD1,-,TGTGCCAGCAGCTTACGGACAGGGGGCTACAGCTCTGGAAACACCATATATTTT,CASSLRTGGYSSGNTIYF